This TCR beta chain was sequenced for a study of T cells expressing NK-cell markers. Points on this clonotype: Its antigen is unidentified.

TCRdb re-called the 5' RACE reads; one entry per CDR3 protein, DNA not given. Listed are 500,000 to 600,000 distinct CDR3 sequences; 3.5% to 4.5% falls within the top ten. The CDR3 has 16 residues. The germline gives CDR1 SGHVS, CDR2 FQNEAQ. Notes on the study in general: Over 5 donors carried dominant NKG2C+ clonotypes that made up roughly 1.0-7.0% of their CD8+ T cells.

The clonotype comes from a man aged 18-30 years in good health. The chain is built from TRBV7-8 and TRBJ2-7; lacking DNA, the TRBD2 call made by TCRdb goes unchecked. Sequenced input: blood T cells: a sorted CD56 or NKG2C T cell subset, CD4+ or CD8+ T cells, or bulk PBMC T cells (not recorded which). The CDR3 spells CASSLRLAGGMDEQYF.